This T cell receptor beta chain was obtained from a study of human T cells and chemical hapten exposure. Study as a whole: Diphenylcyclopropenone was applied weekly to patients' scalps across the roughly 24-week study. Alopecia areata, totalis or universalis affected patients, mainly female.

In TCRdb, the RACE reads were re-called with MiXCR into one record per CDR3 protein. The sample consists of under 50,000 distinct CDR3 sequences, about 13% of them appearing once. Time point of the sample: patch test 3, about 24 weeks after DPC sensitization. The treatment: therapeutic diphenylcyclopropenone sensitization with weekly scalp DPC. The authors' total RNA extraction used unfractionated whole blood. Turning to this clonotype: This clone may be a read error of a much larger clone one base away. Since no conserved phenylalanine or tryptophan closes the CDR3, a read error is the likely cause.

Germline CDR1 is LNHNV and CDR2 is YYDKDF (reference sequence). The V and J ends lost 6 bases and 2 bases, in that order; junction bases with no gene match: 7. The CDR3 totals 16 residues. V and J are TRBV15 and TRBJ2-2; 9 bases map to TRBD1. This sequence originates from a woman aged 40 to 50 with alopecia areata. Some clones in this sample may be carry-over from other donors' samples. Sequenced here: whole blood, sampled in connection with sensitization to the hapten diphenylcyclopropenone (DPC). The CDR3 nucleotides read TGTGCCACCAGGAACCCGGGACAGGGAAACACCGGGGAGCTGTTTTCT. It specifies CATRNPGQGNTGELFS.